One and the same sample provided the 27 T cell receptor beta chains below, sequenced in a study of blood T cells in healthy people across ages. A J-beta primer mix and a sample-barcoded 5' primer were used in a second PCR of about 6 to 12 cycles. TCRdb independently ran MiXCR on the 5' RACE reads; one entry per CDR3 protein. The sample holds about 1,600,000 distinct CDR3 sequences; around two fifths are singletons and the top ten take 7.9%. Sequencing was performed on blood. These receptors were taken from a woman under 30 in good health.

This chain connects TRBV10-3 to TRBJ2-3, with 9 bases lining up with TRBD1. The CDR3 length is 15 residues. Germline V gives CDR1 ENHRY, CDR2 SYGVKD. V lost 6 bases and J lost 6; bases outside the gene matches: 10. The CDR3 DNA is TGTGCCATCAGGGGGGACAGGGCTTCGAAGGATACGCAGTATTTT. Translated: CAIRGDRASKDTQYF.

The chain links TRBV3-1 to TRBJ2-5; perhaps TRBD1 as D (5 bases). V lost 4 bases and J 0 bases, leaving 18 bases between the germline ends. The germline V gene encodes CDR1 LGHDT and CDR2 YNNKEL (reference sequence). The CDR3 spans 17 residues. The CDR3 region is CASSPPDGHSYQETQYF. The CDR3 DNA is TGTGCCAGCAGCCCCCCCGATGGACACTCGTACCAAGAGACCCAGTACTTC.

This CDR3 is CASSQRGQGSAAFF. In DNA form, the CDR3 reads TGTGCCAGCAGCCAACGCGGACAGGGGTCTGCTGCTTTCTTT. V is TRBV16 and J is TRBJ1-1; 9 bases fit TRBD1. V was pared by 2 bases and J by 11 bases, with 9 bases of the junction left unmatched. The length of the CDR3 is 14 residues. Germline CDR1 and CDR2: KGHSY and FQNENV. The full variable domain, rest sourced from reference TRBV16 and TRBJ1-1, is GEEVAQTPKHLVRGEGQKAKLYCAPIKGHSYVFWYQQVLKNEFKFLISFQNENVFDETGMPKERFSAKCLPNSPCSLEIQATKLEDSAVYFCASSQRGQGSAAFFGQGTRLTVV.

This clonotype was picked up a small number of times. This chain links TRBV5-1 with TRBJ2-5; D is perhaps TRBD2 (6 bases). The CDR3 is made up of 18 amino acids. Trimming left V 4 bases short and J 4 bases short, with 26 bases between. CDR1 SGHRS and CDR2 YFSETQ come from the germline V gene. The CDR3 nucleotides read TGCGCCAGCAGCCCTCTAGGCAGCGGGTCAGGAAGGGGAGAGACCCAGTACTTC. Protein: CASSPLGSGSGRGETQYF.

This chain connects TRBV6-1 to TRBJ1-5; D gene unclear. CDR1 and CDR2 from the germline V gene are MNHNS and SASEGT. The CDR3 length is 15 residues. Trimming stripped 0 bases from V and 7 bases from J, with 13 bases between. The CDR3 coding sequence is TGTGCCAGCAGTGAAGCGCAAGGGTCCCGGCAGCCCCAGCATTTT. It translates to CASSEAQGSRQPQHF.

This clonotype was found a few times. The chain combines TRBV7-2 with TRBJ2-1; D not certain. V was clipped by 5 bases and J by 10 bases, with 9 bases between them. Germline V gene lookup returns CDR1 SGHTA and CDR2 FQGNSA. This CDR3 contains 11 residues. CDR3 region: CASSPFREQFF. The CDR3 DNA reads TGTGCCAGCAGCCCTTTCCGCGAGCAGTTCTTC.

This clonotype was observed a handful of times. This sequence joins TRBV21-1 and TRBJ2-7; the DNA was not used to check the table's D call, TRBD2. TRBV21-1 is flagged as a pseudogene. This CDR3 is built from 12 residues. CDR3 residues: CASSKGADEQYF. The CDR3 DNA reads TGTGCCAGCAGCAAAGGAGCGGACGAGCAGTACTTC.

CDR3 in amino acids: CASSRLSGSRPETQYF. The DNA of the CDR3 is TGTGCCAGCAGTAGACTTAGCGGGAGCCGCCCAGAGACCCAGTACTTC. The chain couples TRBV6-6 to TRBJ2-5; 9 bases align to TRBD2. There are 16 residues in the CDR3. Germline V gene data show CDR1 as MNHNY and CDR2 as SVGAGI (reference sequence). The V and J ends lost 5 bases and 4 bases, in that order; junction bases with no gene match: 11.

The V call is TRBV3-1, the J call TRBJ2-7; D is undetermined. CDR3 length: 14 amino acids. Germline V gives CDR1 LGHDT, CDR2 YNNKEL (reference sequence). V was cut by 1 base and J by 2 bases, with 9 bases left in between. Written as DNA, the CDR3 is TGTGCCAGCAGCCAAGTGGGTCTTACCTACGAGCAGTACTTC. It translates to CASSQVGLTYEQYF.

This clonotype was picked up a small number of times. The genes are TRBV11-2 and TRBJ1-2; 11 nucleotides align to TRBD1. From germline, CDR1 is SGHAT and CDR2 FQNNGV. This CDR3 comprises 16 residues. With 5 bases clipped from V and 8 bases from J, the junction kept 13 bases outside the gene matches. For the CDR3, the DNA is TGTGCCAGCAGCCTCGGACAGGGGGCGCGTCTTAACGGCTACACCTTC. Translated, it gives CASSLGQGARLNGYTF.

Here the CDR3 DNA reads TGTGCCAGCAGCCAGGGTTTCGGGCCCTCCTACAATGAGCAGTTCTTC. This codes for CASSQGFGPSYNEQFF. This chain connects TRBV4-2 to TRBJ2-1; D gene ambiguous. The ends were cut back, 3 bases at V and 0 bases at J, with 12 bases in the middle. This CDR3 spans 16 amino acids. Germline V CDR1 and CDR2: LGHNA, YNFKEQ.

This sequence joins TRBV11-3 and TRBJ2-1; D ambiguous. The CDR3 sequence is 16 residues long. Trimming pared 5 bases from V and 4 bases from J, leaving 18 bases between. The germline gives CDR1 SGHNT, CDR2 YENEEA. CDR3 sequence: CASSPSTPVGYNEQFF. CDR3 coding DNA: TGTGCCAGCAGCCCCAGCACCCCGGTCGGGTACAATGAGCAGTTCTTC.

The CDR3 DNA reads TGTGCCAGCAGCCCCATGGGGGGGACCCAGACCTGGGGGCAGTTCTTC. Translating it yields CASSPMGGTQTWGQFF. The rearrangement joins TRBV7-2 to TRBJ2-1, with 7 bases aligning to TRBD2. V was pared by 5 bases and J by 12 bases, with 19 bases of the junction left unmatched. The length of the CDR3 is 16 residues. From germline, CDR1 is SGHTA and CDR2 FQGNSA.

This clonotype has more than one count but fewer than ten. This sequence joins TRBV13 and TRBJ2-3; D is possibly TRBD2 (5 bases). V was cut by 5 bases and J by 2 bases, with 17 bases left in between. Germline assignment: CDR1 PRHDT and CDR2 FYEKMQ (reference sequence). The CDR3 extends over 16 amino acids. CDR3 in DNA: TGTGCCAGCAGCCGTGGACTCGCCCGAGCCACAGATACGCAGTATTTT. Translating it yields CASSRGLARATDTQYF.

This clonotype has a handful of counts. The chain joins TRBV6-5 to TRBJ2-7; D remains ambiguous. Germline lookup yields CDR1 MNHEY and CDR2 SVGAGI. The CDR3 spans 12 residues. V dropped 4 bases and J dropped 1 base, with 5 bases sitting between them. This chain's CDR3 is CASSFWSYEQYF. Here the CDR3 DNA reads TGTGCCAGCAGTTTTTGGTCCTACGAGCAGTACTTC.

The chain carries TRBV4-2 and TRBJ2-1; unclear D gene. This CDR3 region has 16 residues. V was pared by 1 base and J by 5 bases, with 15 bases between. The V gene's germline CDR1 is LGHNA and CDR2 YNFKEQ. CDR3 DNA sequence: TGTGCCAGCAGCCAAGCGCATTGGGTAGCCGACAATGAGCAGTTCTTC. It specifies CASSQAHWVADNEQFF.

A few counts support this clonotype. This clone may be a read error of a much larger clone one base away. This chain joins TRBV2 and TRBJ2-5; 10 bases match TRBD1. The DNA end is more similar to TRBJ2-7, so the J call may be wrong. CDR1 and CDR2 (germline): SNHLY, FYNNEI. CDR3 size: 13 residues. The CDR3 here is CASSAGQGNEQYF. The CDR3 DNA sequence: TGTGCCAGCAGCGCGGGACAGGGGAACGAGCAGTACTTC.

This clonotype was seen more than once but under ten times. The chain couples TRBV7-8 to TRBJ1-4, with 8 bases that match TRBD1. Germline CDR1 is SGHVS and CDR2 is FQNEAQ. The CDR3 has 15 amino acids. Losses at the gene ends were 5 bases for V and 7 bases for J; bases not matched to a gene: 9. DNA of the CDR3: TGTGCCAGCAGCCCCCGGACAGGGATGATTGAAAAACTGTTTTTT. Translating it yields CASSPRTGMIEKLFF.

This clonotype was counted only a few times. The V gene is TRBV12-5, the J gene TRBJ2-1; a possible D gene is TRBD2 (6 bases). Trimming removed 0 bases from V and 10 bases from J, with 10 bases in between. Germline lookup yields CDR1 LGHNT and CDR2 FRNRAP. The CDR3 extends over 13 amino acids. The CDR3 bases are TGTGCTAGTGGTTTGGTACGTAGCGGAGAGCAGTTCTTC. It translates to CASGLVRSGEQFF.

V gene TRBV5-6 combines with J gene TRBJ2-3; D gene ambiguous. Trimming pared 6 bases from V and 2 bases from J, leaving 10 bases between. The V gene's germline CDR1 is SGHDT and CDR2 YYEEEE. The CDR3 covers 13 residues. CDR3 bases: TGTGCCAGCACAAACCCGGCCACAGATACGCAGTATTTT. Translated, it gives CASTNPATDTQYF.

This clonotype was seen more than once but under ten times. The chain combines TRBV20-1 with TRBJ2-1; TRBD2 matches at 8 bases. Germline loops: CDR1 DFQATT, CDR2 SNEGSKA (reference sequence). This CDR3 contains 16 residues. V shed 0 bases and J 3 bases; nucleotides not matched to a gene: 7. CDR3 in DNA: TGCAGTGCTAGAGACAAGAGCGGGAGAAACTACAATGAGCAGTTCTTC. This encodes CSARDKSGRNYNEQFF.

Concerning this clonotype itself: One end of the junction varies from germline; a read error may be responsible. V is TRBV11-3 and J is TRBJ2-3; D is possibly TRBD1 (5 bases). CDR1 and CDR2 from the germline V gene are SGHNT and YENEEA. The CDR3 sequence is 13 residues long. Here the CDR3 reads CASSPGETDAQCF. Here the CDR3 DNA reads TGTGCCAGCAGCCCCGGTGAGACAGATGCGCAGTGTTTT.

This clonotype was counted only a few times. This CDR3 reads CASSYETGNVAKNIQYF. The CDR3 DNA sequence: TGTGCCAGCAGCTACGAGACAGGGAATGTTGCCAAAAACATTCAGTACTTC. V usage is TRBV7-9 and J usage is TRBJ2-4, with 7 bases lining up with TRBD1. The CDR3 runs 17 residues. Losses at the gene ends were 4 bases for V and 1 base for J; bases not matched to a gene: 10. CDR1 and CDR2 (germline): SEHNR, FQNEAQ (reference sequence).

The chain is built from TRBV12-3 or TRBV12-4 and TRBJ2-1, with 8 nucleotides matching TRBD1. The junction had 18 bases not matched to a gene; V was cut back by 6 bases and J by 5 bases. The CDR3 contains 18 residues. CDR3 in amino acids: CASRLSGQAKIVNNEQFF. CDR3 DNA: TGTGCCAGCAGACTATCGGGACAGGCAAAAATAGTTAACAATGAGCAGTTCTTC.

This clonotype was counted only a few times. CDR3 protein: CAISESGTGSDTIYF. The DNA of the CDR3 is TGTGCCATCAGTGAGTCCGGGACAGGGTCCGACACCATATATTTT. The chain combines TRBV10-3 with TRBJ1-3, with 9 bases lining up with TRBD1. This CDR3 is 15 amino acids long. V lost 0 bases to trimming and J lost 8 bases; unmatched junction nucleotides: 5. CDR1 and CDR2 (germline): ENHRY, SYGVKD.

V is TRBV11-2 and J is TRBJ2-4, with D possibly matching TRBD1 (6 bases). This CDR3 is 17 amino acids long. Germline V gene lookup returns CDR1 SGHAT and CDR2 FQNNGV. The V gene lost 0 bases and the J gene lost 0 bases, with 12 bases spanning the gap. The CDR3 loop reads CASSLERGKEAKNIQYF. The CDR3 region has the DNA TGTGCCAGCAGCTTAGAGAGGGGGAAAGAAGCCAAAAACATTCAGTACTTC.

The V gene is TRBV9, the J gene TRBJ2-5; D perhaps matches TRBD2 (6 bases). The end of the DNA is better explained by TRBJ2-7, so the J call may be wrong. The CDR3 is 13 amino acids. Germline CDR1 and CDR2: SGDLS and YYNGEE. The CDR3 here is CASSGAGGDEQYF. As DNA, the CDR3 is TGTGCCAGCAGCGGAGCGGGTGGCGACGAGCAGTACTTC.